The present entry profiles one T cell receptor beta chain with its context. Antigen: not known. V was clipped by 0 bases and J by 1 base, with 9 bases between them. This CDR3 is built from 16 residues. Germline loops: CDR1 LNHNV, CDR2 YYDKDF (reference sequence). Quantitative molecular-barcoded 5'-RACE generated the TCR beta libraries. TCRdb itself ran the 5' RACE reads through MiXCR, one entry per CDR3 protein. The table has hundreds of thousands of distinct CDR3 sequences, about 11% seen once. This entry belongs to a study of CD8 T cells in ankylosing spondylitis. Study outcomes and limitations: A motif of seven or eight highly homologous TCR beta variants was seen as apparently characteristic of ankylosing spondylitis blood. According to the report, clones linked to the disease were significantly enriched in matched synovial fluid samples taken from ankylosing spondylitis patients. In peripheral blood, disease-linked CD8+ clones occurred at relatively low frequencies.

Sequencing was performed on blood, either unsorted or a sorted T cell fraction (not recorded which). The receptor comes from a male donor with ankylosing spondylitis. The rearrangement links TRBV15 to TRBJ2-2; D might be TRBD2 (6 bases). The DNA for the CDR3 is TGTGCCACCAGCAGAGAGAAGCGGGTGAACACCGGGGAGCTGTTTTTT. Its protein product is CATSREKRVNTGELFF.